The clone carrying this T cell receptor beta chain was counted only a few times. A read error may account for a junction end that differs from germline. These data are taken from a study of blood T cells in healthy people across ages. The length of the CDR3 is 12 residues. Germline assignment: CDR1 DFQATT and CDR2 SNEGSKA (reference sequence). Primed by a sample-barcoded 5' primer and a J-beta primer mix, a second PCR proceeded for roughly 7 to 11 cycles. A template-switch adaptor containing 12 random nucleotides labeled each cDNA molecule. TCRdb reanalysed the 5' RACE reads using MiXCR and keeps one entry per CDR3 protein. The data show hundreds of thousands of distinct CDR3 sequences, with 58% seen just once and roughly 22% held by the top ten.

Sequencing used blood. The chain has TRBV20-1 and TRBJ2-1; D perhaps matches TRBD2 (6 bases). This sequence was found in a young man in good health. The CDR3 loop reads CRARRGYNEQFF. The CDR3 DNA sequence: TGCAGGGCTAGGCGGGGCTACAATGAGCAGTTCTTC.